This T cell receptor (beta chain) was recovered during a study of blood T cell repertoires in COVID-19. Whole-study context: Specimens from acute and convalescent COVID-19 originated in the United States, Italy and Spain.

Measured with immunoSEQ multiplex PCR; TCRdb has only the in-frame clones, and not every one. The sample includes 250,000 to 300,000 clones, around 86% seen only once; the top ten take 15% to 19%. This CDR3 contains 14 residues. CDR1 is SGHRS, CDR2 YFSETQ, per germline. The V gene end was trimmed by 2 bases and the J gene end by 4 bases; junction bases not matched to a gene: 5. The chain combines TRBV5-1 with TRBJ2-5; 7 nucleotides align to TRBD1. The TCR sequence derives from a man between 18 and 29 years old who had recovered from COVID-19. The sample was PBMCs or T cells enriched from blood (not recorded which). The CDR3 region has the DNA TGCGCCAGCAGCTTACAGGGGTGGCGAGAGACCCAGTACTTC. Translating gives CASSLQGWRETQYF.